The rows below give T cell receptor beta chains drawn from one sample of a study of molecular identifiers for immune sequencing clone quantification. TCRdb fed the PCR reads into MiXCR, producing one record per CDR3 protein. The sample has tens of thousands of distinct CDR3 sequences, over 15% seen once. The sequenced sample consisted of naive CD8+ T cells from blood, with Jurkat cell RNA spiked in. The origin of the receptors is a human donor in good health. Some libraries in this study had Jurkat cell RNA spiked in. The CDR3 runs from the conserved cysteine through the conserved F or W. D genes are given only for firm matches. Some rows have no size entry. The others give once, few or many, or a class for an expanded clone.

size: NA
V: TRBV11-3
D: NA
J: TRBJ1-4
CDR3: CASSFFAGASVANEKLFF
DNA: TGTGCCAGCAGCTTCTTCGCGGGGGCGTCAGTGGCTAATGAAAAACTGTTTTTT

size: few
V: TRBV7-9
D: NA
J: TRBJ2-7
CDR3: CASSLTGPHEQYF
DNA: TGTGCCAGCAGCTTAACGGGACCCCACGAGCAGTACTTC

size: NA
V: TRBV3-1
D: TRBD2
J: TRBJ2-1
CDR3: CASSQEGGLAGIHNEQFF
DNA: TGTGCCAGCAGCCAAGAGGGAGGACTAGCGGGGATCCACAATGAGCAGTTCTTC

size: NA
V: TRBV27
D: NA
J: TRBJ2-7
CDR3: CASSLGRRSQEQYF
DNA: TGTGCCAGCAGTCTGGGTCGGAGATCGCAAGAGCAGTACTTC

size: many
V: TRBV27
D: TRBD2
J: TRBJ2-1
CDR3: CASSSQALLAGAANEQFF
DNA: TGTGCCAGCAGTTCGCAAGCCCTCCTAGCGGGAGCCGCTAATGAGCAGTTCTTC

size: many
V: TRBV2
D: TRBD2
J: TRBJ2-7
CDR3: CASSKASGTYEQYF
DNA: TGTGCCAGCAGTAAGGCTAGCGGTACCTACGAGCAGTACTTC

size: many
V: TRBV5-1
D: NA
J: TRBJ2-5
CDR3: CASSFEQGSIPVQRDYF
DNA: TGCGCCAGCAGCTTTGAACAGGGATCCATCCCAGTTCAACGAGATTACTTC

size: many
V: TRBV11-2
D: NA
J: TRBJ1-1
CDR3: CASSLDTAAVEAFF
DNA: TGTGCCAGCAGCTTAGATACTGCAGCCGTTGAAGCTTTCTTT

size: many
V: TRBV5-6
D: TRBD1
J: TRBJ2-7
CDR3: CASSFGTARYEQYF
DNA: TGTGCCAGCAGCTTTGGGACAGCTCGTTACGAGCAGTACTTC

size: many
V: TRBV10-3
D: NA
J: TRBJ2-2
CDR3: CAISDPGSYTGELFF
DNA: TGTGCCATCAGTGATCCGGGGAGTTACACCGGGGAGCTGTTTTTT

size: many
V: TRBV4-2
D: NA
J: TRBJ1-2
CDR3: CASSQDPNRDTYGYTF
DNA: TGTGCCAGCAGCCAAGATCCAAACAGGGATACCTATGGCTACACCTTC

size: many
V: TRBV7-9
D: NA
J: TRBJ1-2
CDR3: CASTSNRGVAPFGYTF
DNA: TGTGCCAGCACCTCGAACCGAGGCGTAGCACCCTTTGGCTACACCTTC

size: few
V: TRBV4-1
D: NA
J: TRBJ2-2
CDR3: CASSLPPSGTPTGELFF
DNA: TGCGCCAGCAGCTTACCTCCCTCCGGGACTCCCACCGGGGAGCTGTTTTTT

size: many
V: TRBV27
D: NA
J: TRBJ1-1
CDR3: CASSWGEGYTEAFF
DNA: TGTGCCAGCAGTTGGGGGGAGGGATACACTGAAGCTTTCTTT

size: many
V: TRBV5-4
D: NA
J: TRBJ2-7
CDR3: CASSLAGRGAGYEQYF
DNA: TGTGCCAGCAGCTTGGCGGGTCGGGGGGCGGGCTACGAGCAGTACTTC

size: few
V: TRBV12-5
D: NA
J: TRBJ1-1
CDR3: CASGWFLNEAFF
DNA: TGTGCTAGTGGTTGGTTTCTAAACGAAGCTTTCTTT

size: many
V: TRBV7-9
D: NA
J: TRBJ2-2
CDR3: CASSLAVQINTGELFF
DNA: TGTGCCAGCAGCTTAGCCGTACAGATAAACACCGGGGAGCTGTTTTTT

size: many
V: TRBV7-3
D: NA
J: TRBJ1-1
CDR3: CASSLTGGGSNTEAFF
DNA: TGTGCCAGCAGCTTAACGGGGGGGGGGTCGAACACTGAAGCTTTCTTT

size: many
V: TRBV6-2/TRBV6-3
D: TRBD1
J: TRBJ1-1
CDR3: CASSYSDRSDTEAFF
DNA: TGTGCCAGCAGTTACTCGGACAGGTCGGACACTGAAGCTTTCTTT

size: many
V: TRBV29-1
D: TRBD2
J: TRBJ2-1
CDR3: CSVDLAGVEGGEQFF
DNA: TGCAGCGTTGATTTAGCGGGAGTAGAGGGTGGGGAGCAGTTCTTC

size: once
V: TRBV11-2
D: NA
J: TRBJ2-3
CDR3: CASRIRGDTQYF
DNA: TGTGCCAGCAGGATCAGGGGCGATACGCAGTATTTT

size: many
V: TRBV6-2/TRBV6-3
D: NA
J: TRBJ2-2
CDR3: CASSYSVGVPNTGELFF
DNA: TGTGCCAGCAGTTACTCGGTAGGGGTCCCCAACACCGGGGAGCTGTTTTTT

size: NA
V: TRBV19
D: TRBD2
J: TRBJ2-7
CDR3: CASTGGGSYEQYF
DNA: TGTGCCAGTACAGGCGGGGGGTCCTACGAGCAGTACTTC

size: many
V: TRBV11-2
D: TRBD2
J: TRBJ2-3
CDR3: CASSLAGRATDTQYF
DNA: TGTGCCAGCAGCTTAGCCGGGAGGGCCACAGATACGCAGTATTTT

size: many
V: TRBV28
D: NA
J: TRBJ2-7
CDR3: CASRWTASSYEQYF
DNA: TGTGCCAGCAGGTGGACAGCAAGCTCCTACGAGCAGTACTTC

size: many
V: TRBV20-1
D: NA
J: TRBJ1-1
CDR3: CSASQGRMNTEAFF
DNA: TGCAGTGCGAGCCAGGGGCGGATGAACACTGAAGCTTTCTTT

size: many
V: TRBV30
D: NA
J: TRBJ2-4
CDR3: CAWSVWVAKNIQYF
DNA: TGTGCCTGGAGTGTATGGGTAGCCAAAAACATTCAGTACTTC

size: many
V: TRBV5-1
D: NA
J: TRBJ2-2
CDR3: CASSLVWGWQVGSGELFF
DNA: TGCGCCAGCAGCTTGGTTTGGGGTTGGCAGGTCGGTTCCGGGGAGCTGTTTTTT

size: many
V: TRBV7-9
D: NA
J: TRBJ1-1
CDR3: CASSLAQGQNTEAFF
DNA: TGTGCCAGCAGCTTAGCGCAAGGACAGAACACTGAAGCTTTCTTT

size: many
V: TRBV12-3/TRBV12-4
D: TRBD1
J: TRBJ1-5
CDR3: CASSPYLSADRDRQPQHF
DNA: TGTGCCAGCAGTCCATATCTCTCGGCGGACAGGGATCGACAGCCCCAGCATTTT

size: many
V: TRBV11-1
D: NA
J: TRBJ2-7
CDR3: CASSELAESYEQYF
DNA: TGTGCCAGCAGCGAACTAGCCGAATCCTACGAGCAGTACTTC

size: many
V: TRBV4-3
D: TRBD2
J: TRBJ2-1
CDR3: CASSQGTSGYNEQFF
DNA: TGCGCCAGCAGCCAAGGGACTAGCGGATACAATGAGCAGTTCTTC

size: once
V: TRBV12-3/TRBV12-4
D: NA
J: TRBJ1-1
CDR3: CASSRPPRNTEAFF
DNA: TGTGCCAGCAGCCGCCCCCCAAGGAACACTGAAGCTTTCTTT

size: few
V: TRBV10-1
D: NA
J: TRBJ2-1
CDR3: CASSAATLIDEQFF
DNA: TGCGCCAGCAGTGCCGCCACCCTCATCGATGAGCAGTTCTTC

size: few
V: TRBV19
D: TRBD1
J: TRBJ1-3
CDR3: CASSWTGSGNTIYF
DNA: TGTGCCAGTAGTTGGACAGGCTCTGGAAACACCATATATTTT

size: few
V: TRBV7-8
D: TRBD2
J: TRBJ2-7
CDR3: CASSLAVAGVYEQYF
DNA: TGTGCCAGCAGCTTAGCGGTAGCGGGAGTTTACGAGCAGTACTTC

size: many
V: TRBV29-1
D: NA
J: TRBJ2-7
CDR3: CSVEDRESSDYEQYF
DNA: TGCAGCGTTGAAGACAGGGAATCATCGGACTACGAGCAGTACTTC

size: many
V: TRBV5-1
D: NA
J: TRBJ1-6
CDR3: CASSLDGKVDSPLHF
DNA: TGCGCCAGCAGCTTGGATGGGAAAGTGGATTCACCCCTCCACTTT

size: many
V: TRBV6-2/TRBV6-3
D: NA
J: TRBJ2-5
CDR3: CASSRSGSAETQYF
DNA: TGTGCCAGCAGTCGATCCGGGAGCGCGGAGACCCAGTACTTC

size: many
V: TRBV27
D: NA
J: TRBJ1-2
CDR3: CASSFTGIYPYGYTF
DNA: TGTGCCAGCAGTTTCACCGGGATCTATCCCTATGGCTACACCTTC

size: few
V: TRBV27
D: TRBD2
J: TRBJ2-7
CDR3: CASSELAGGYEQYF
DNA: TGTGCCAGCAGTGAACTAGCGGGAGGATACGAGCAGTACTTC

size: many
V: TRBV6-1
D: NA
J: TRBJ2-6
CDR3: CASRSRVSGANVLTF
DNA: TGTGCCAGCAGAAGCAGGGTTTCTGGGGCCAACGTCCTGACTTTC

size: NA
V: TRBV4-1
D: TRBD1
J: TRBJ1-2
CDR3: CASSPNPGTGIGYTF
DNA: TGCGCCAGCAGCCCGAATCCCGGGACAGGGATTGGCTACACCTTC

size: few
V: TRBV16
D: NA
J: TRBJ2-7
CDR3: CASSQATVLDEQYF
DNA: TGTGCCAGCAGCCAAGCGACAGTGTTGGACGAGCAGTACTTC

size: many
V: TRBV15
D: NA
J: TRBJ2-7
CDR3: CATSRDRTDTYEQYF
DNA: TGTGCCACCAGCAGAGATAGGACAGACACCTACGAGCAGTACTTC

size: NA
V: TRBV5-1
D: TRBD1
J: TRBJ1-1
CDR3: CASSPGTGGGNEAFF
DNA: TGCGCCAGCAGCCCCGGGACAGGGGGCGGGAATGAAGCTTTCTTT

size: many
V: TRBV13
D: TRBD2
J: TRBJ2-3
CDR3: CASSQISGRTSTDTQYF
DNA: TGTGCCAGCAGCCAAATTAGCGGGAGGACTAGCACAGATACGCAGTATTTT

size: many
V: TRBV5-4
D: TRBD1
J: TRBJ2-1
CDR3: CASSTGQGPLDEQFF
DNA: TGTGCCAGCAGCACGGGACAGGGGCCTTTGGATGAGCAGTTCTTC

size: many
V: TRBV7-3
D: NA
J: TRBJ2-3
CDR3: CASSLSGYSTDTQYF
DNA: TGTGCCAGCAGCTTAAGCGGCTATAGCACAGATACGCAGTATTTT

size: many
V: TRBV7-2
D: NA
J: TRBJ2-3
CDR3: CASSLRYRSTDTQYF
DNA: TGTGCCAGCAGCTTAAGATATCGGAGCACAGATACGCAGTATTTT